The 25 T cell receptor beta chains below come from one sample, sequenced in a study of blood T cell repertoires in COVID-19. Some clones are missing from TCRdb's copy, which holds only in-frame ones; the method was immunoSEQ multiplex PCR. The sample includes approximately 91,000 clones, about 81% seen only once; the top ten take around 22%. What was sequenced was peripheral blood. The receptors were gathered from an older man with acute or convalescent COVID-19.

The chain employs TRBV30 and TRBJ1-6; maybe TRBD1 (5 bases). Germline V gives CDR1 GTSNPN, CDR2 SVGIG (reference sequence). With 2 bases removed from V and 10 bases from J, the gap between germline ends came to 12 bases. The CDR3 consists of 13 residues. The CDR3 DNA reads TGTGCCTGGAGTCAGCAGGGAAGCTCACCCCTCCACTTT. Translation: CAWSQQGSSPLHF.

The chain combines TRBV29-1 with TRBJ1-2; maybe TRBD1 (5 bases). V was trimmed by 3 bases and J by 2 bases, leaving 10 bases between them. CDR1 is SQVTM, CDR2 ANQGSEA, per germline. CDR3 length: 13 amino acids. The CDR3 loop is CSVEGRANYGYTF. The CDR3 nucleotides read TGCAGCGTTGAGGGCAGGGCAAACTATGGCTACACCTTC.

This clone has just a few counts. The chain links TRBV11-2 to TRBJ2-5, with 13 bases matching TRBD2. J lost 2 bases, V lost 3 bases, and 9 bases had no gene match. Germline lookup yields CDR1 SGHAT and CDR2 FQNNGV. This CDR3 comprises 18 residues. The CDR3, as DNA: TGTGCCAGCAGCTTGGGTGTACTAGCGGGAGGGGAACAAGAGACCCAGTACTTC. Residues: CASSLGVLAGGEQETQYF.

This clone has just a few counts. The chain links TRBV27 to TRBJ1-3; the D gene is possibly TRBD1 (5 bases). The CDR3 length is 14 residues. Germline CDR1 reads MNHEY; CDR2 reads SMNVEV (reference sequence). The germline V and J ends were trimmed by 6 bases and 7 bases, with 16 bases remaining between them. CDR3 residues: CASRTIGRGNTIYF. In DNA, the CDR3 is TGTGCCAGCAGGACTATAGGACGGGGGAACACCATATATTTT.

The genes are TRBV7-9 and TRBJ1-2, with D perhaps matching TRBD1 (6 bases). The V end was cut by 0 bases, the J end by 8 bases, with 16 bases between. The CDR3 loop spans 15 amino acids. Germline V gene lookup returns CDR1 SEHNR and CDR2 FQNEAQ (reference sequence). In DNA, the CDR3 is TGTGCCAGCAGCTTAGCGCCCCCCAGGGGATACGGCTACACCTTC. The encoded protein is CASSLAPPRGYGYTF.

J is TRBJ2-7 and V is TRBV18; 13 bases are a match to TRBD2. Germline CDR1 reads KGHSH; CDR2 reads LQKENI. V lost 2 bases, J lost 2 bases, and 3 bases stayed unmatched. There are 16 residues in the CDR3. As DNA, the CDR3 is TGTGCCAGCTCACCATTGACTAGCGGGAGGACCTACGAGCAGTACTTC. As protein: CASSPLTSGRTYEQYF.

The sample holds one count of this clone. The J gene is TRBJ2-7, the V gene TRBV27; no firm D call. The CDR3 loop spans 14 amino acids. CDR1 is MNHEY and CDR2 is SMNVEV in the germline V gene (reference sequence). V lost 0 bases, J lost 4 bases, and 10 bases lay in between. CDR3 amino acids: CASSLSAVHYEQYF. In DNA form, the CDR3 reads TGTGCCAGCAGTTTATCGGCAGTACATTACGAGCAGTACTTC.

This clone has a single count. Other DNA variants within this sample encode the same CDR3. V is TRBV11-3 and J is TRBJ2-3, with TRBD1 as a possible D gene (5 bases). The CDR3 is 14 amino acids. V was trimmed by 5 bases and J by 2 bases, leaving 11 bases between them. Germline lookup yields CDR1 SGHNT and CDR2 YENEEA. The CDR3 DNA reads TGTGCCAGCAGCCGCCAGGGCCACACAGATACGCAGTATTTT. It specifies CASSRQGHTDTQYF.

This clone was recorded only once. V gene TRBV27 combines with J gene TRBJ1-5; 7 bases align to TRBD1. Germline V gene lookup returns CDR1 MNHEY and CDR2 SMNVEV (reference sequence). V shed 2 bases and J 0 bases; nucleotides not matched to a gene: 7. The CDR3 is made up of 17 amino acids. The DNA of the CDR3 is TGTGCCAGCAGTTTAAACAGGGGCGCTTATAGCAATCAGCCCCAGCATTTT. This codes for CASSLNRGAYSNQPQHF.

Only a few counts were recorded for this clone. The chain recombines TRBV27 with TRBJ2-6; TRBD1 aligns across 8 bases. Per germline, CDR1 MNHEY and CDR2 SMNVEV (reference sequence). CDR3 length: 16 residues. V was clipped by 5 bases and J by 2 bases; unmatched bases: 5. The CDR3 protein is CASSISDRAGANVLTF. CDR3 in DNA: TGTGCCAGCAGTATCTCGGACAGGGCTGGGGCCAACGTCCTGACTTTC.

This sequence joins TRBV7-8 and TRBJ1-1; D may be TRBD1 (6 bases). Trimming left V 3 bases short and J 1 base short, with 15 bases between. Germline V gene data show CDR1 as SGHVS and CDR2 as FQNEAQ. This CDR3 comprises 16 residues. CDR3 amino acids: CASSFLPGAGNTEAFF. CDR3 nucleotide sequence: TGTGCCAGCAGCTTCTTACCAGGGGCGGGGAACACTGAAGCTTTCTTT.

The rearrangement uses TRBV29-1 and TRBJ1-2; tentatively, D is TRBD1 (6 bases). Trimming shortened V by 6 bases and J by 2 bases, and 10 bases separated the two germline ends. CDR1 and CDR2 from the germline V gene are SQVTM and ANQGSEA. This CDR3 has 12 amino acids. In DNA, the CDR3 is TGCAGCGTCCGGACAGCCAACTATGGCTACACCTTC. This gives the protein CSVRTANYGYTF. Drawing the rest from reference TRBV29-1 and TRBJ1-2, the complete variable domain is SAVISQKPSRDICQRGTSLTIQCQVDSQVTMMFWYRQQPGQSLTLIATANQGSEATYESGFVIDKFPISRPNLTFSTLTVSNMSPEDSSIYLCSVRTANYGYTFGSGTRLTVV.

J is TRBJ1-6 and V is TRBV5-1, with TRBD1 matching 8 bases. Germline CDR1 SGHRS, CDR2 YFSETQ. The CDR3 has 14 residues. The V gene end was trimmed by 1 base and the J gene end by 10 bases; junction bases not matched to a gene: 4. CDR3 region: CASSLLDRVSPLHF. CDR3 bases: TGCGCCAGCAGCTTGCTGGACAGGGTCTCACCCCTCCACTTT.

This clone was found once. The chain has TRBV5-1 and TRBJ2-7; D possibly corresponds to TRBD1 (5 bases). Trimming took 5 bases from V and 4 from J, leaving 16 bases between them. The germline V gene encodes CDR1 SGHRS and CDR2 YFSETQ. CDR3 length equals 14 residues. CDR3 loop: CASRSDTTRYEQYF. CDR3 DNA: TGCGCCAGCAGGTCGGACACGACGAGATACGAGCAGTACTTC. The full variable domain, in which reference TRBV5-1 and TRBJ2-7 provide the parts outside the CDR3, is KAGVTQTPRYLIKTRGQQVTLSCSPISGHRSVSWYQQTPGQGLQFLFEYFSETQRNKGNFPGRFSGRQFSNSRSEMNVSTLELGDSALYLCASRSDTTRYEQYFGPGTRLTVT.

The rearrangement joins TRBV5-1 to TRBJ1-2; 7 positions agree with TRBD1. CDR1 is SGHRS, CDR2 YFSETQ, per germline. The CDR3 covers 14 residues. V shed 6 bases, J shed 3 bases, and the junction held 8 bases outside the gene matches. The DNA for the CDR3 is TGCGCCAGCACCCGGGACAGCCAAGACTATGGCTACACCTTC. It is translated as CASTRDSQDYGYTF.

V usage is TRBV7-6 and J usage is TRBJ2-1, with 7 bases aligning to TRBD2. V shed 4 bases and J 7 bases; nucleotides not matched to a gene: 13. From germline, CDR1 is SGHVS and CDR2 FNYEAQ. The CDR3 totals 16 residues. This CDR3 is CASSSQREAQVNEQFF. The CDR3 DNA reads TGTGCCAGCAGCTCTCAACGGGAGGCCCAGGTAAATGAGCAGTTCTTC.

The chain carries TRBV9 and TRBJ2-1; no definite D call. Germline V gives CDR1 SGDLS, CDR2 YYNGEE. There are 11 residues in the CDR3. The ends were cut back, 4 bases at V and 6 bases at J, with 5 bases in the middle. CDR3 DNA sequence: TGTGCCAGCAGCCCCTCCAATGAGCAGTTCTTC. Encoded protein: CASSPSNEQFF. The full variable domain, in which reference TRBV9 and TRBJ2-1 provide the parts outside the CDR3, is DSGVTQTPKHLITATGQRVTLRCSPRSGDLSVYWYQQSLDQGLQFLIQYYNGEERAKGNILERFSAQQFPDLHSELNLSSLELGDSALYFCASSPSNEQFFGPGTRLTVL.

CDR3 residues: CASSRVLAGVSNEQFF. CDR3 in DNA: TGTGCCAGCAGCCGGGTCCTAGCGGGAGTCTCCAATGAGCAGTTCTTC. The J gene is TRBJ2-1, the V gene TRBV28; 10 bases line up with TRBD2. There are 16 residues in the CDR3. Trimming removed 6 bases from V and 6 bases from J; junction bases left unmatched: 11. Germline lookup yields CDR1 MDHEN and CDR2 SYDVKM.

The V call is TRBV28, the J call TRBJ1-5; 9 nucleotides match TRBD1. V trimming: 4 bases; J trimming: 8 bases; junction bases outside the gene matches: 9. Per the germline V gene, CDR1 is MDHEN and CDR2 is SYDVKM. The CDR3 consists of 15 residues. CDR3 in amino acids: CASSSPGQGEKPQHF. As DNA, the CDR3 is TGTGCCAGCAGTTCTCCGGGACAGGGAGAGAAGCCCCAGCATTTT.

The chain recombines TRBV3-1 (or the pseudogene TRBV3-2) with TRBJ2-7; 7 positions agree with TRBD1. CDR1 and CDR2 (germline): LGHDT, YNNKEL (reference sequence). J gave up 0 bases and V 5 bases, and 4 bases lay outside the gene matches. This CDR3 region has 14 residues. CDR3 loop: CASSGTASSYEQYF. The CDR3 DNA reads TGTGCCAGCAGCGGGACAGCCAGCTCCTACGAGCAGTACTTC.

The rearrangement links TRBV10-3 to TRBJ2-7, with 9 bases fitting TRBD1. The CDR3 is 15 residues long. V shed 3 bases and J 2 bases; nucleotides not matched to a gene: 5. Germline V CDR1 and CDR2: ENHRY, SYGVKD. CDR3 loop: CAISDDRGSPYEQYF. The CDR3 DNA reads TGTGCCATCAGTGATGACAGGGGGAGTCCCTACGAGCAGTACTTC.

The V gene is TRBV5-1, the J gene TRBJ2-1, with D perhaps matching TRBD2 (6 bases). Germline CDR1 reads SGHRS; CDR2 reads YFSETQ. This CDR3 comprises 13 residues. Trimming removed 2 bases from V and 5 bases from J, with 8 bases in between. CDR3 bases: TGCGCCAGCAGCTTTGGAGGGAACAATGAGCAGTTCTTC. Translated, it gives CASSFGGNNEQFF.

The V and J genes are TRBV24-1 and TRBJ2-1; 9 bases align to TRBD2. This CDR3 has 17 residues. Trimming removed 3 bases from V and 4 bases from J; junction bases left unmatched: 9. CDR1 is KGHDR and CDR2 is SFDVKD in the germline V gene. The chain's CDR3 is CATSDPALAGSYNEQFF. The CDR3 bases are TGTGCCACCAGTGATCCAGCCCTAGCGGGGTCTTACAATGAGCAGTTCTTC.

This clone occurred a few times. V and J are TRBV23-1 and TRBJ2-1; 11 bases are shared with TRBD2. TRBV23-1 has ORF status, its function being uncertain. The V segment lost 0 bases and the J segment 1 base; nucleotides outside the gene matches: 14. The CDR3 contains 21 residues. The CDR3 sequence: CASSQSMPSGRIKGSYNEQFF. CDR3 DNA sequence: TGCGCCAGCAGTCAATCGATGCCTAGCGGGAGGATTAAGGGGTCCTACAATGAGCAGTTCTTC.

The chain links TRBV7-2 to TRBJ2-1; 7 bases are a match to TRBD2. The V segment lost 3 bases and the J segment 3 bases; nucleotides outside the gene matches: 8. Germline V gene lookup returns CDR1 SGHTA and CDR2 FQGNSA. CDR3 length equals 16 residues. The CDR3 region is CASSFGAGVNYNEQFF. The DNA of the CDR3 is TGTGCCAGCAGCTTTGGGGCGGGAGTCAACTACAATGAGCAGTTCTTC.